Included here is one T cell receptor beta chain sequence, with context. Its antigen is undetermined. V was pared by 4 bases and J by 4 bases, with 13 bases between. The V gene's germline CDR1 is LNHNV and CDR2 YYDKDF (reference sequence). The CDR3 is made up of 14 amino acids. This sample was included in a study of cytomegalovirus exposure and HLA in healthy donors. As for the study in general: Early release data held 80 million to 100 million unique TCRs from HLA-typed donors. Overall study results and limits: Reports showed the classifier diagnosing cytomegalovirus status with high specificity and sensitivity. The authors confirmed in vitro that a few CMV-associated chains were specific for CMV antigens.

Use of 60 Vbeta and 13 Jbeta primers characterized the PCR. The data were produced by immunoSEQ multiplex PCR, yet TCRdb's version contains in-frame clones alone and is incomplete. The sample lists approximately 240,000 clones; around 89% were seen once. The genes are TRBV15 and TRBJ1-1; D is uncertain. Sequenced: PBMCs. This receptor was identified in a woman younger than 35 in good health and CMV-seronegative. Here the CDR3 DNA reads TGTGCCACCAGCACCTTAGGAGGGAGCACTGAAGCTTTCTTT. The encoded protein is CATSTLGGSTEAFF.